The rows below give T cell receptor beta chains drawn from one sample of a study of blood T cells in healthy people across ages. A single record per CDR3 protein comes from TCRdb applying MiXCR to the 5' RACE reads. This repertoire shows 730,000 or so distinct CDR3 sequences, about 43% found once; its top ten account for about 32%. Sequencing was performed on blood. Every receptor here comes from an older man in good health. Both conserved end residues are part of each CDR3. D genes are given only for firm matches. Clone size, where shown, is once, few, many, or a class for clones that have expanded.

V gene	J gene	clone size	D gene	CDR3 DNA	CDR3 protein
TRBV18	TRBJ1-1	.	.	TGTGCCAGCTCACCACCCCAGGGTAGGGGAAACACTGAAGCTTTCTTT	CASSPPQGRGNTEAFF
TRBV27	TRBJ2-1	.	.	TGTGCCAGCAGTTTATCCTCTTTAGGGGGGTTCAATGAGCAGTTCTTC	CASSLSSLGGFNEQFF
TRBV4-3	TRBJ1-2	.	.	TGCGCCAGCAGCCAAGGCAGGGTTAACTATGGCTACACCTTC	CASSQGRVNYGYTF
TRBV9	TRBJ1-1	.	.	TGTGCCAGCAGTCTCACCTCGAACACTGAAGCTTTCTTT	CASSLTSNTEAFF
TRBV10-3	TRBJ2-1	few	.	TGTGCCATCAGTGAGTCAGGTATTGAGCAGTTCTTC	CAISESGIEQFF
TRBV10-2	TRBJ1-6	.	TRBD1	TGCGCCAGCAGTGAGATTCCACGGACACAGGGGATAAATTCACCCCTCCACTTT	CASSEIPRTQGINSPLHF
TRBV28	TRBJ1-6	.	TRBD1	TGTGCCAGCACCACCTCGACAGGGAGGAGTAGAACCCTCCACTTT	CASTTSTGRSRTLHF
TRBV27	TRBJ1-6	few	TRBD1	TGTGCCAGCAGGCTGACAGGGGTCTCCTATAATTCACCCCTCCACTTT	CASRLTGVSYNSPLHF
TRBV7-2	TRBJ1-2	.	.	TGTGCCAGCAGGCGCCCAGAGGGACACTATGGCTACACCTTC	CASRRPEGHYGYTF
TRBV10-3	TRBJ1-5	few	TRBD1	TGTGCCATCAGTGAGAAGGGACAGGGAGGAGGTCAGCCCCAGCATTTT	CAISEKGQGGGQPQHF
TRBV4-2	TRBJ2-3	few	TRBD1	TGTGCCAGCAGCCAAGAATCACGAGGGGGACAGGGGGCATTGGATACGCAGTATTTT	CASSQESRGGQGALDTQYF
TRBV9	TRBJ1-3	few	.	TGTGCCAGCAGCGTAGGAGATCGAAACACCATATATTTT	CASSVGDRNTIYF
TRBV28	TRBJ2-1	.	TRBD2	TGTGCCAGCAGTTTGAGCACTAGCGGAACCAATGAGCAGTTCTTC	CASSLSTSGTNEQFF
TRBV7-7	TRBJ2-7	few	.	TGTGCCAGCAGCGAGACGGGGCAGAGCGAGCAGTACTTC	CASSETGQSEQYF
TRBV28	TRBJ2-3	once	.	TGTGCCAGCACCCAGGAGGATATCACAGATACGCAGTATTTT	CASTQEDITDTQYF
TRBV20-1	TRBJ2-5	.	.	TGCAGTGCTAGAGATATGAGGGGTCGGGAGACCCAGTACTTC	CSARDMRGRETQYF
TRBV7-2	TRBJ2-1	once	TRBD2	TGTGCCGGCGGGGGAAGCTCCTACAATGAGCAGTTCTTC	CAGGGSSYNEQFF
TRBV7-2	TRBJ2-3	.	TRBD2	TGTGCCAGCAGGCCACCGGGACTAGCGGGGGGGAGGGACCCAGATACGCAGTATTTT	CASRPPGLAGGRDPDTQYF
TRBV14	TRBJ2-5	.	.	TGTGCCAGCAGCCAATGGGGGCGCGGAGAGACCCAGTACTTC	CASSQWGRGETQYF
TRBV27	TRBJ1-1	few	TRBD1	TGTGCCAGCAGTTTGGAGGACAGGGGATCTGAAGCTTTCTTT	CASSLEDRGSEAFF
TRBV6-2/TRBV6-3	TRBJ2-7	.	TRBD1	TGTGCCAGCAGTTACCTCGGGACAGGCGAGCAGTACTTC	CASSYLGTGEQYF
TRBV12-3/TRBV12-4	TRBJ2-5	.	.	TGTGCCAGCAGTTTAGCGACAGGAATCCAAGAGACCCAGTACTTC	CASSLATGIQETQYF
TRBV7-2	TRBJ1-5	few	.	TGTGCCAGCAGCTTAGAGGATGGGGGGAATCAGCCCCAGCATTTT	CASSLEDGGNQPQHF
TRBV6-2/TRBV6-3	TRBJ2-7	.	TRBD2	TGTACCAGCAGCCCAGACGGGACTAGCGGGGGCGAGCAGTACTTC	CTSSPDGTSGGEQYF
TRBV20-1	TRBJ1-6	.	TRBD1	TGCAGTGCTAGGAAGAAGACAGGGGGCGACTCACCCCTCCACTTT	CSARKKTGGDSPLHF
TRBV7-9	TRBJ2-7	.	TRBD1	TGTGCCAGCAGCTACAGGGGGACCCCCTACGAGCAGTACTTC	CASSYRGTPYEQYF
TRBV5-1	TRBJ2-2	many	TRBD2	TGCGCCAGCAGCTTGGGACTAGCGGGGAACACCGGGGAGCTGTTTTTT	CASSLGLAGNTGELFF
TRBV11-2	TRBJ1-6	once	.	TGTGCCAGCAGCTTAGATCACCGACGTGGCTTGGTGAATTCACCCCTCCACTTT	CASSLDHRRGLVNSPLHF
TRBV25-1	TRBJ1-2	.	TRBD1	TGTGCCAGCAGTGAACAATTGGGACAGGGGCAGAACTATGGCTACACCTTC	CASSEQLGQGQNYGYTF
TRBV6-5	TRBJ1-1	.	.	TGTGCCAGCAGCCGACAGGCGGGTGGGTGGGCTTTCTTT	CASSRQAGGWAFF
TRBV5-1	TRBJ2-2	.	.	TGCGCCAGCAGCACCGGGGGGACACTTAACACCGGGGAGCTGTTTTTT	CASSTGGTLNTGELFF
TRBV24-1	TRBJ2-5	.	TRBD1	TGTGCCACCAGTGACCCGAGGACAGGGGAGACCCAGTACTTC	CATSDPRTGETQYF
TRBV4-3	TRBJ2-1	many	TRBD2	TGCGCCAGCAGCCAAGATGCTAGCGGTTTTTACAATGAGCAGTTCTTC	CASSQDASGFYNEQFF
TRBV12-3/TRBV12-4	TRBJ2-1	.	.	TGTGCCAGCAGAAGGAGAACCAATGAGCAGTTCTTC	CASRRRTNEQFF
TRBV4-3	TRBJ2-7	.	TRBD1	TGCGCCAGCAGCCAAGACCTGGGGCAGGGGGCAATGAACGAGCAGTACTTC	CASSQDLGQGAMNEQYF
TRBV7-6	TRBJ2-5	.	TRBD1	TGTGCCAGCAGCCTCCCGGGACAGTTGGAGACCCAGTACTTC	CASSLPGQLETQYF
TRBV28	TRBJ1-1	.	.	TGTGCCAGCAGTTTAACTCAGGGGAGGGAAGCTTTCTTT	CASSLTQGREAFF